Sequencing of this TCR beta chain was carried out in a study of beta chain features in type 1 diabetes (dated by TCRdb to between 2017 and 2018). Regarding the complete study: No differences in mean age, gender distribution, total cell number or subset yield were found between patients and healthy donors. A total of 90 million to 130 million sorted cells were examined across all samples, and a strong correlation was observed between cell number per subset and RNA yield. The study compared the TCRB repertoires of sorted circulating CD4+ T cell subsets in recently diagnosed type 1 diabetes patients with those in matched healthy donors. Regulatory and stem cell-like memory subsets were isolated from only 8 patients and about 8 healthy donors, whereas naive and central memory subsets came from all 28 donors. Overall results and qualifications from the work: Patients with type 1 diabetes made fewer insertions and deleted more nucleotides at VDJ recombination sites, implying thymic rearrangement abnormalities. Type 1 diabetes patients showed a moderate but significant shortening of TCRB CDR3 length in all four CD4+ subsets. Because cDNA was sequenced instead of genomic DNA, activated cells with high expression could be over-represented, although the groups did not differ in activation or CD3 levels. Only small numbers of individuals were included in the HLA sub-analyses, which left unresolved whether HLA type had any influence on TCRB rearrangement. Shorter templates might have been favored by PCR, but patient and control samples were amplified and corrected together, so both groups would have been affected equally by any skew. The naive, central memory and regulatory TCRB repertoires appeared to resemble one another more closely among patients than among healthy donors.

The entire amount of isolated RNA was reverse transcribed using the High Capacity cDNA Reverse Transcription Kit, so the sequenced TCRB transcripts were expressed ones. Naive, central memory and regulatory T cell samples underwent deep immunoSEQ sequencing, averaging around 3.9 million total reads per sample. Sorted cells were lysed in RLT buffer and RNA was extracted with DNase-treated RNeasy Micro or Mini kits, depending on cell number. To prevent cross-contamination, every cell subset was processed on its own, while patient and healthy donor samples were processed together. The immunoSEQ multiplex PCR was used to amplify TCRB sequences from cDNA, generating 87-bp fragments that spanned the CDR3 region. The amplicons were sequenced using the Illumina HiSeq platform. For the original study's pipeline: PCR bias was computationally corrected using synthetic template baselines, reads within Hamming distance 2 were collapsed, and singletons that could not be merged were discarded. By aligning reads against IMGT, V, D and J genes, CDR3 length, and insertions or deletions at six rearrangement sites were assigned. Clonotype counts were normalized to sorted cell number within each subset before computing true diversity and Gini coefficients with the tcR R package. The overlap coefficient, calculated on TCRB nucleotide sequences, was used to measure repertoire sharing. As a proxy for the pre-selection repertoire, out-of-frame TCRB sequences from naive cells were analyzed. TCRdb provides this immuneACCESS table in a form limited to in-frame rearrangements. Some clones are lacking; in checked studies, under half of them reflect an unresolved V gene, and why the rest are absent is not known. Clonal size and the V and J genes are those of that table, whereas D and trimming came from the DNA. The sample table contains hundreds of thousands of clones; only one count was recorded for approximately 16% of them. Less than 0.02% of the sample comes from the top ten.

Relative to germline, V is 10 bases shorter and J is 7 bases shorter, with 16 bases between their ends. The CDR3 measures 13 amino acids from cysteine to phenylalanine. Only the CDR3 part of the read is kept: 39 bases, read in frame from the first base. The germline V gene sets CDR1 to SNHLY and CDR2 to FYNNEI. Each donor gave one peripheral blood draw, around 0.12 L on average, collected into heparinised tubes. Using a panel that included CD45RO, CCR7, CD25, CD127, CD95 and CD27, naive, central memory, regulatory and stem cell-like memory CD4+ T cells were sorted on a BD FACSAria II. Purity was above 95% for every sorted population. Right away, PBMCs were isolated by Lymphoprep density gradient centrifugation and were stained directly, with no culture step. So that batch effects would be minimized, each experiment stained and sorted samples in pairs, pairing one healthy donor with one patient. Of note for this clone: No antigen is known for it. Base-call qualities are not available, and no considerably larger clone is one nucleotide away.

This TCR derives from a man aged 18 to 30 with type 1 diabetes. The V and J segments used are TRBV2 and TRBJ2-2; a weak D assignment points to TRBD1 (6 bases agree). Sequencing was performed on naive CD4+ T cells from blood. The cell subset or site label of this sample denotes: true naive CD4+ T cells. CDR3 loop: CATIAGEFGELFF. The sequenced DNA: TGTGCCACAATCGCAGGGGAGTTCGGGGAGCTGTTTTTT.